The T cell receptor (beta chain) under discussion was sequenced for a study of identical twins. Study observations and caveats: A cross-sectional statistical analysis, not follow-up of the same donors, supported the conclusions. It was out-of-frame TCR alpha sharing in monozygotic twins that models underestimated.

This clonotype has a count of ten or more. As yet, its antigen is unknown. CDR1 is ENHRY, CDR2 SYGVKD, per germline. The CDR3 consists of 15 residues. Trimming removed 0 bases from V and 1 base from J, with 6 bases in between. MiXCR, applied by TCRdb to the 5' RACE reads, yields one record per CDR3 protein. The data contain a few hundred thousand distinct CDR3 sequences, 9% to 10% of them singletons. This same sample was also taken into another study, of yellow fever vaccine responses in identical twins. As reported in that work: Twins reportedly showed a vaccine T cell response that seemed partly convergent and partly personalized.

Source material: PBMCs. The V and J genes are TRBV10-3 and TRBJ2-2; TRBD2 might be the D (6 bases). This TCR was recovered from a woman aged 18-35 years in good health. CDR3 coding DNA: TGTGCCATCAGTGAGTCCGGGGGGAACACCGGGGAGCTGTTTTTT. Its protein product is CAISESGGNTGELFF.